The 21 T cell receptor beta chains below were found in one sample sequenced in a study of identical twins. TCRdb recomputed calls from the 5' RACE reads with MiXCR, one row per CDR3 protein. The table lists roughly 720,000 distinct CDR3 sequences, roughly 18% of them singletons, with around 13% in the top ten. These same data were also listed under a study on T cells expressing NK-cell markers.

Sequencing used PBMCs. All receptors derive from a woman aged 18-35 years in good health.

Here the CDR3 DNA reads TGTGCCAGCAGCCTGCGGACTAGCGGGAGCCGAGGTGAGCAGTTCTTC. Amino acids: CASSLRTSGSRGEQFF. The chain is built from TRBV7-8 and TRBJ2-1, with 13 nucleotides matching TRBD2. Germline V gene sequence: CDR1 SGHVS, CDR2 FQNEAQ. The J segment lost 9 bases and the V segment lost 5 bases, leaving 10 bases of the junction unmatched. CDR3 length equals 16 residues.

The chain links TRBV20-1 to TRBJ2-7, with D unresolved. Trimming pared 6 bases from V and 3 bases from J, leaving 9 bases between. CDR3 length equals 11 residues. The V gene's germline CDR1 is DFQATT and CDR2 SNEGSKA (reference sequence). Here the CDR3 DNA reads TGCAGTGCCCGTCAGAGCTACGAGCAGTACTTC. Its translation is CSARQSYEQYF.

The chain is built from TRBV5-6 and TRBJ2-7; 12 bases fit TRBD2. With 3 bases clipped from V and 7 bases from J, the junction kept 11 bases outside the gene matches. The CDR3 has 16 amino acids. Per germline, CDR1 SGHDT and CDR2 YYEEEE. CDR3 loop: CASSSATSGRPREQYF. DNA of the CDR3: TGTGCCAGCAGCTCCGCTACTAGCGGGAGGCCTCGGGAGCAGTACTTC.

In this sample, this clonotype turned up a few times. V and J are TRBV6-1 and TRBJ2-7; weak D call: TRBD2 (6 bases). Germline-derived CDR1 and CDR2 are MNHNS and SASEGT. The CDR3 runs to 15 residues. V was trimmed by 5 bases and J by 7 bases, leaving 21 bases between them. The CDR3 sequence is CASSPRDSDSREQYF. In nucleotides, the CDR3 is TGTGCCAGCAGTCCTCGGGACTCCGATTCTAGGGAGCAGTACTTC.

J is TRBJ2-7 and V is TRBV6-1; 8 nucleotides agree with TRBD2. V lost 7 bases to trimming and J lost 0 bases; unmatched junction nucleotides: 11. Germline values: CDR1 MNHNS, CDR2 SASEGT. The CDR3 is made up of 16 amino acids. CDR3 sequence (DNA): TGTGCCAGCACCAGATTAGCGGGACCTGACTCCTACGAGCAGTACTTC. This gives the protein CASTRLAGPDSYEQYF.

CDR3 DNA: TGTGCCAGCAGTCGGCAGGATGGGCTGAATGAGCAGTTCTTC. As protein: CASSRQDGLNEQFF. The rearrangement joins TRBV12-3 or TRBV12-4 to TRBJ2-1, with no clear D. V was pared by 5 bases and J by 7 bases, with 15 bases between. The CDR3 has 14 amino acids.

In DNA form, the CDR3 reads TGCGCCAGCAGCTCAGGGGTCGAAGCTTTCTTT. Translating gives CASSSGVEAFF. The rearrangement joins TRBV5-1 to TRBJ1-1, with D tentatively TRBD1 (6 bases). There are 11 residues in the CDR3. With 3 bases removed from V and 8 bases from J, the gap between germline ends came to 8 bases. Germline CDR1 SGHRS, CDR2 YFSETQ.

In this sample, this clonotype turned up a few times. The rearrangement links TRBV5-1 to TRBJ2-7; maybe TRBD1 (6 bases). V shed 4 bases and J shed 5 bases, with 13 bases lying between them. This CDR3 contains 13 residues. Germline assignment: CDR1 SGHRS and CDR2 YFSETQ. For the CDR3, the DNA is TGCGCCAGCAGCCAGGGGATGGGAAACGAGCAGTACTTC. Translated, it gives CASSQGMGNEQYF.

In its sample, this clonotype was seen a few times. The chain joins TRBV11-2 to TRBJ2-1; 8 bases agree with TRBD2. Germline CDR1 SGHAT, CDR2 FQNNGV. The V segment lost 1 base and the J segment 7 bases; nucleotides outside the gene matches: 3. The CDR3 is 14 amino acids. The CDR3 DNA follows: TGTGCCAGCAGCTTAGTTCCTAGCGGGAATGAGCAGTTCTTC. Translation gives CASSLVPSGNEQFF.

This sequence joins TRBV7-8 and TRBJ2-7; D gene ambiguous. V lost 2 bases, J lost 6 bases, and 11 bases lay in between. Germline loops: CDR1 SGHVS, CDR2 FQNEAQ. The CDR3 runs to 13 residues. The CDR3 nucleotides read TGTGCCAGCAGCTTATATGAGGTGGGCGAGCAGTACTTC. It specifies CASSLYEVGEQYF.

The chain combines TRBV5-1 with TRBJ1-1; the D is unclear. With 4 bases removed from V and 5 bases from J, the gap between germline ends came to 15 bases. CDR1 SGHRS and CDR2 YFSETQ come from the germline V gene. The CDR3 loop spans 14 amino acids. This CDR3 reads CASSPEGMGTEAFF. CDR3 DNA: TGCGCCAGCAGCCCCGAAGGTATGGGGACTGAAGCTTTCTTT.

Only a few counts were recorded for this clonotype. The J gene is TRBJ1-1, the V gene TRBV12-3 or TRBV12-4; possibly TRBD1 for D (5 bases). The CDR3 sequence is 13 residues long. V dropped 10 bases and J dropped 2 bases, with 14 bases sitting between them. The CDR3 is CATRGGRNTEAFF. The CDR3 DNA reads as TGTGCCACCCGCGGGGGGAGAAACACTGAAGCTTTCTTT.

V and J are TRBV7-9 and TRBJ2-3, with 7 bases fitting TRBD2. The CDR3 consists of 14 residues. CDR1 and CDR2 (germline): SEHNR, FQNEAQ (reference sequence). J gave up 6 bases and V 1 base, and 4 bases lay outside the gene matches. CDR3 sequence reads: CASSLERGDDTQYF. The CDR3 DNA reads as TGTGCCAGCAGCTTAGAACGGGGGGACGATACGCAGTATTTT.

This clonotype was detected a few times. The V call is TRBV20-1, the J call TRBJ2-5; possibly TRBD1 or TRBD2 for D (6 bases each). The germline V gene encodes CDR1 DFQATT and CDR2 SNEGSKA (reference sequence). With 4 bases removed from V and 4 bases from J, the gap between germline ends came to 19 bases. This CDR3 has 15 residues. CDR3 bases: TGCAGTGCTACTCGCACGGGGGCCGCACGAGAGACCCAGTACTTC. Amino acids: CSATRTGAARETQYF.

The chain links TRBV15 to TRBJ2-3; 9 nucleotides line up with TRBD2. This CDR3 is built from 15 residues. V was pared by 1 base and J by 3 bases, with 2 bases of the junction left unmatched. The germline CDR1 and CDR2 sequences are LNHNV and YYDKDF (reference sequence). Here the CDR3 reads CATSRGGGATDTQYF. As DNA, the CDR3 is TGTGCCACCAGCAGAGGCGGGGGGGCGACAGATACGCAGTATTTT.

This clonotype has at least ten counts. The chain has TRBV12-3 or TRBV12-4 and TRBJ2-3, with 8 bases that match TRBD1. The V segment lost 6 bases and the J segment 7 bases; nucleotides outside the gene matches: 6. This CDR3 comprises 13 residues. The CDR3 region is CASSLQGANTQYF. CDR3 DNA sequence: TGTGCCAGCAGCCTCCAGGGGGCGAATACGCAGTATTTT.

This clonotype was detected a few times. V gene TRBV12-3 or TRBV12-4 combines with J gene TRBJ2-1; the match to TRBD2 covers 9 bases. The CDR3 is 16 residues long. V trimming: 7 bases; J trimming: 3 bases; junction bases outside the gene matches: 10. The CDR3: CASTYGAGGDYNEQFF. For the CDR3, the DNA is TGTGCCAGCACCTATGGAGCGGGGGGAGACTACAATGAGCAGTTCTTC.

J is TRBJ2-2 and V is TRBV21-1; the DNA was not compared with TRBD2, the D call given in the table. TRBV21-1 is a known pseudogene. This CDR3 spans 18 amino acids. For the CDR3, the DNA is TGTGCCAGCAGCAAATCGTCGACTAGCGGGAGTGGCACCGGGGAGCTGTTTTTT. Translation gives CASSKSSTSGSGTGELFF.

The CDR3 loop reads CASSYSGTGYRSQYF. The CDR3 DNA sequence: TGTGCCAGCAGTTACTCTGGGACAGGGTACCGCTCACAGTATTTT. The chain is built from TRBV6-5 and TRBJ2-3; 9 bases match TRBD1. CDR1 is MNHEY and CDR2 is SVGAGI in the germline V gene. This CDR3 is 15 amino acids long. Trimming at V came to 0 bases and at J to 12 bases, leaving 10 bases not matched to a gene.

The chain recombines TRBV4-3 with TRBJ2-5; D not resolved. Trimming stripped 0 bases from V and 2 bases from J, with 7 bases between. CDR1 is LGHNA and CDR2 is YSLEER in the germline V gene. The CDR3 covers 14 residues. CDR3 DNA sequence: TGCGCCAGCAGCCAAGATAGGCAGCAAGAGACCCAGTACTTC. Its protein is CASSQDRQQETQYF.

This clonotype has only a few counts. CDR3 coding DNA: TGCAGTGCTAGAGCACAGAACTATGGCTACACCTTC. Amino acids: CSARAQNYGYTF. This sequence joins TRBV20-1 and TRBJ1-2; D not resolved. The length of the CDR3 is 12 residues. Per the germline V gene, CDR1 is DFQATT and CDR2 is SNEGSKA (reference sequence). V was clipped by 1 base and J by 2 bases, with 5 bases between them.